This T cell receptor (beta chain) was obtained from a study of shared clonotypes between healthy human individuals. Study-wide context: Per donor, CD8 memory used one plate, CD8 naive used two, CD4 memory used three and CD4 naive used three.

This was a deep-level run. It was 150 to 200 ng DNA, about 30,000 T cell genomes, that sorted-subset replicate PCRs used. Sequenced by immunoSEQ multiplex PCR; TCRdb stores in-frame clones only, minus some. This table has more than 500,000 clones, 95% to 96% appearing once. Negatively enriched CD4+ T cells were divided by CD45RA into naive and memory. The TCR comes from a woman aged 25 to 39 in good health. Sequencing used naive CD4+ T cells sorted from blood. Documented subset: CD45RA+ positively selected.

The DNA for the CDR3 is TGTGCCAGCAGACGGCGGGAGTCGTCCTACGAGCAGTACTTC. This encodes CASRRRESSYEQYF. The chain links TRBV27 to TRBJ2-7; 7 nucleotides line up with TRBD2. There are 14 residues in the CDR3. V lost 6 bases and J lost 1; bases outside the gene matches: 6. Germline assignment: CDR1 MNHEY and CDR2 SMNVEV (reference sequence).